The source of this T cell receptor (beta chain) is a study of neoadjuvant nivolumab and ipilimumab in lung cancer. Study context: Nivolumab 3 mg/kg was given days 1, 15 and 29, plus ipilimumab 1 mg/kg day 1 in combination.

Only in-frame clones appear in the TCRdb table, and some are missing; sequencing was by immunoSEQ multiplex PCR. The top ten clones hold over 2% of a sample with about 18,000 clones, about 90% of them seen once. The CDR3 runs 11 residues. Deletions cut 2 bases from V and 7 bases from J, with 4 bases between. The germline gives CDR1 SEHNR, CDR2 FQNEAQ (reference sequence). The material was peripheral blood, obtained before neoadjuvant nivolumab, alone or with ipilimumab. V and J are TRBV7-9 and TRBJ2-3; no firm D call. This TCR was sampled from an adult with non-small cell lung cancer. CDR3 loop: CASSLSNTQYF. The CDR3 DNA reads TGTGCCAGCAGCTTAAGTAATACGCAGTATTTT.